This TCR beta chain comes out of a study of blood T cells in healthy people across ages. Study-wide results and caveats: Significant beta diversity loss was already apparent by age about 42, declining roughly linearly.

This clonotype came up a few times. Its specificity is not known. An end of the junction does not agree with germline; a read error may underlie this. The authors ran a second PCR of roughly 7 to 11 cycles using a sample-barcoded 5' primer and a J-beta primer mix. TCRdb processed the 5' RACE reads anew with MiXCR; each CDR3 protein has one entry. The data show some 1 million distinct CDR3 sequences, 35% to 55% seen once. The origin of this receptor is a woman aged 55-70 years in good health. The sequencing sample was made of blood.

Here the CDR3 reads CASSLLRDYEQYF. The CDR3 coding sequence is TGCGCCAGCAGCTTGCTGCGGGACTACGAGCAGTACTTC. This chain uses TRBV12-3 or TRBV12-4 with TRBJ2-7; tentatively, D is TRBD2 (6 bases). This CDR3 region has 13 residues.